These 32 T cell receptor beta chains were all obtained from the same sample, sequenced in a study of molecular identifiers for immune sequencing clone quantification. A single record per CDR3 protein comes from TCRdb applying MiXCR to the PCR reads. The data contain some 40,000 distinct CDR3 sequences, around 18% of them singletons. The specimen sequenced was naive CD8+ T cells from blood, with Jurkat cell RNA spiked in. Sample subset: FACS-sorted CD8+CD4-CCR7+CD45RA+ naive T cells. These receptors were collected from a human donor in good health. Some libraries in this study had Jurkat cell RNA spiked in.

This clonotype occurred many times. This chain uses TRBV7-6 with TRBJ2-3, with 7 bases matching TRBD2. Germline V CDR1 and CDR2: SGHVS, FNYEAQ. The CDR3 length is 14 residues. V shed 2 bases and J 4 bases; nucleotides not matched to a gene: 3. As DNA, the CDR3 is TGTGCCAGCAGCTTAAGTGGGGGGGCAGATACGCAGTATTTT. Translation: CASSLSGGADTQYF.

This clonotype was counted at least ten times. The chain recombines TRBV7-9 with TRBJ2-7; 8 bases match TRBD2. The CDR3 loop spans 16 amino acids. Unmatched junction bases numbered 9, after V lost 5 bases and J lost 0 bases. Germline-derived CDR1 and CDR2 are SEHNR and FQNEAQ (reference sequence). The chain's CDR3 is CASSPAGAGASYEQYF. For the CDR3, the DNA is TGTGCCAGCAGCCCGGCCGGAGCGGGAGCCTCCTACGAGCAGTACTTC.

The V gene is TRBV7-2, the J gene TRBJ2-3; 12 bases line up with TRBD2. The CDR3 is 15 amino acids. Trimming at V came to 9 bases and at J to 4 bases, leaving 8 bases not matched to a gene. The germline gives CDR1 SGHTA, CDR2 FQGNSA. CDR3 DNA sequence: TGTGCCAGGAGCCATCTAGCGGGAGGGCCAGATACGCAGTATTTT. Translation: CARSHLAGGPDTQYF.

The J gene is TRBJ1-5, the V gene TRBV5-5, with a tentative D call TRBD1 (5 bases). The CDR3 covers 15 residues. Germline CDR1 is SGHKS and CDR2 is YYEKEE (reference sequence). V was shortened by 4 bases and J by 1 base, with 12 bases between the two germline ends. The CDR3 region is CASSPGTVSNQPQHF. CDR3 nucleotide sequence: TGTGCCAGCAGCCCAGGGACGGTCAGCAATCAGCCCCAGCATTTT.

This clonotype was counted a few times. This chain joins TRBV7-9 and TRBJ2-3, with 9 bases lining up with TRBD1. Germline CDR1 is SEHNR and CDR2 is FQNEAQ (reference sequence). V shed 7 bases and J 4 bases; nucleotides not matched to a gene: 18. The CDR3 has 18 amino acids. CDR3: CASNHFPGTGFGADTQYF. Written as DNA, the CDR3 is TGTGCCAGCAACCACTTCCCCGGGACAGGGTTCGGAGCAGATACGCAGTATTTT.

This clonotype appeared many times. The rearrangement uses TRBV15 and TRBJ2-7; 8 bases are shared with TRBD1. Germline V gene lookup returns CDR1 LNHNV and CDR2 YYDKDF (reference sequence). There are 16 residues in the CDR3. Trimming at V came to 0 bases and at J to 7 bases, leaving 11 bases not matched to a gene. For the CDR3, the DNA is TGTGCCACCAGCAGAGACAAGATAAGACAGGGGAGGGAGCAGTACTTC. It is translated as CATSRDKIRQGREQYF.

This clonotype was seen at least ten times. Compared with germline, one end of the junction differs, possibly owing to a read error. This chain links TRBV4-1 with TRBJ2-1, with D uncertain. The CDR3 consists of 12 residues. Germline CDR1 is MGHRA and CDR2 is YSYEKL. CDR3 sequence: CASSQSRAERFF. For the CDR3, the DNA is TGCGCCAGCAGCCAATCACGGGCCGAGCGGTTCTTC.

The chain carries TRBV1 and TRBJ2-3; the tabulated D call, TRBD1, remains unverified against the DNA. TRBV1 is a documented pseudogene. The CDR3 is 14 amino acids. The CDR3 reads CTSSRGRSTDTQYF. The CDR3 DNA reads as TGCACCAGCAGCCGGGGACGCAGCACAGATACGCAGTATTTT.

The sample holds many counts of this clonotype. The rearrangement uses TRBV7-9 and TRBJ2-2, with D hard to call. Germline V gives CDR1 SEHNR, CDR2 FQNEAQ (reference sequence). The length of the CDR3 is 12 residues. Trimming cost V 3 bases and J 6 bases, with 5 bases left between them. The CDR3 sequence: CASSFSSGELFF. The CDR3 nucleotides are TGTGCCAGCAGCTTCAGTTCCGGGGAGCTGTTTTTT. Filled out from reference TRBV7-9 and TRBJ2-2, the complete variable domain reads DTGVSQNPRHKITKRGQNVTFRCDPISEHNRLYWYRQTLGQGPEFLTYFQNEAQLEKSRLLSDRFSAERPKGSFSTLEIQRTEQGDSAMYLCASSFSSGELFFGEGSRLTVL.

The table lists this clonotype with many counts. The DNA for the CDR3 is TGTGCCAGCAGTTCGGACCTAACTGCCGCCGGGGAGCTGTTTTTT. It encodes CASSSDLTAAGELFF. The chain joins TRBV27 to TRBJ2-2; no definite D call. The V gene's germline CDR1 is MNHEY and CDR2 SMNVEV (reference sequence). With 4 bases removed from V and 6 bases from J, the gap between germline ends came to 15 bases. CDR3 length: 15 amino acids.

This clonotype was seen at least ten times. The chain couples TRBV28 to TRBJ2-1; TRBD2 matches at 7 bases. There are 13 residues in the CDR3. Losses at the gene ends were 8 bases for V and 2 bases for J; bases not matched to a gene: 3. Per the germline V gene, CDR1 is MDHEN and CDR2 is SYDVKM. CDR3 loop: CASCAGAYNEQFF. The CDR3 bases are TGTGCCAGCTGCGCGGGAGCCTACAATGAGCAGTTCTTC.

This clonotype was seen many times. This rearrangement joins TRBV27 to TRBJ2-7, with D hard to call. The CDR3 extends over 15 amino acids. Germline V gene data show CDR1 as MNHEY and CDR2 as SMNVEV (reference sequence). Trimming stripped 6 bases from V and 5 bases from J, with 20 bases between. The CDR3 bases are TGTGCCAGCAGGCTGACCTATTTAGTGGCGGACGAGCAGTACTTC. This gives the protein CASRLTYLVADEQYF.

There are many counts of this clonotype. CDR3 region: CASSPSSGTGELFF. The CDR3 DNA reads as TGTGCCAGCAGCCCCAGCTCTGGTACCGGGGAGCTGTTTTTT. V is TRBV9 and J is TRBJ2-2, with D hard to call. This CDR3 comprises 14 residues. Looked up from germline, CDR1 is SGDLS and CDR2 is YYNGEE. V lost 4 bases, J lost 5 bases, and 12 bases lay in between.

In this sample, this clonotype turned up a few times. A much bigger clone sits one base away, suggesting this may be a read error. V usage is TRBV5-1 and J usage is TRBJ2-5; D remains unclear. CDR1 and CDR2 (germline): SGHRS, YFSETQ. The CDR3 has 15 amino acids. CDR3 in amino acids: CASSTEIGYQETRYF. The CDR3 coding sequence is TGCGCCAGCAGCACCGAAATTGGGTACCAAGAGACCCGGTACTTC.

The rearrangement joins TRBV6-2 or TRBV6-3 to TRBJ2-1; D might be TRBD2 (6 bases). The CDR3 covers 14 residues. Looked up from germline, CDR1 is MNHEY and CDR2 is SVGEGT. V shed 4 bases and J shed 8 bases, with 15 bases lying between them. DNA for the CDR3: TGTGCCAGCAGTTCCGGACTAATTTTCCATGAGCAGTTCTTC. This gives the protein CASSSGLIFHEQFF.

This clonotype was counted ten times or more. The V call is TRBV14, the J call TRBJ2-1; D is uncertain. This CDR3 is built from 13 residues. V was trimmed by 2 bases and J by 4 bases, leaving 6 bases between them. The germline CDR1 and CDR2 sequences are SGHDN and FVKESK. CDR3 sequence reads: CASSQTTYNEQFF. The CDR3 DNA reads as TGTGCCAGCAGCCAAACAACGTACAATGAGCAGTTCTTC.

The CDR3 region is CATAPGNDEQFF. For the CDR3, the DNA is TGTGCCACCGCCCCGGGGAACGATGAGCAGTTCTTC. The rearrangement joins TRBV15 to TRBJ2-1, with TRBD2 as a possible D gene (5 bases). Germline CDR1 is LNHNV and CDR2 is YYDKDF (reference sequence). This CDR3 contains 12 residues. V shed 8 bases and J shed 8 bases, with 13 bases lying between them.

This clonotype was picked up many times. The V gene is TRBV14, the J gene TRBJ2-1, with 9 bases lining up with TRBD1. This CDR3 contains 14 residues. The V and J ends lost 6 bases and 10 bases, in that order; junction bases with no gene match: 10. Germline CDR1 is SGHDN and CDR2 is FVKESK. DNA for the CDR3: TGTGCCAGCAGTCGGGACAGGGTGAGCCGAGAGCAGTTCTTC. Translated: CASSRDRVSREQFF.

At least ten counts were recorded for this clonotype. The chain has TRBV20-1 and TRBJ2-5; the match to TRBD2 covers 13 bases. In germline, CDR1 is DFQATT, CDR2 SNEGSKA (reference sequence). Losses at the gene ends were 1 base for V and 5 bases for J; bases not matched to a gene: 7. The CDR3 contains 16 residues. The chain's CDR3 is CSARVWTSGSGETQYF. CDR3 DNA sequence: TGCAGTGCTAGAGTCTGGACTAGCGGGAGCGGTGAGACCCAGTACTTC.

The gene calls are TRBV29-1 and TRBJ2-7; 9 bases are a match to TRBD1. The CDR3 sequence is 12 residues long. The junction had 4 bases not matched to a gene; V was cut back by 7 bases and J by 3 bases. The germline gives CDR1 SQVTM, CDR2 ANQGSEA. For the CDR3, the DNA is TGCAGCGGGACAGGGGTAGGCTACGAGCAGTACTTC. Residues: CSGTGVGYEQYF.

This clonotype was seen at least ten times. The chain has TRBV5-6 and TRBJ2-7, with TRBD1 as a possible D gene (5 bases). The germline V and J ends were trimmed by 0 bases and 7 bases, with 11 bases remaining between them. Germline loops: CDR1 SGHDT, CDR2 YYEEEE. CDR3 length: 13 amino acids. The CDR3 protein is CASSLEGLREQYF. As DNA, the CDR3 is TGTGCCAGCAGCTTGGAGGGGCTACGGGAGCAGTACTTC.

The sample holds a few counts of this clonotype. The chain uses TRBV19 and TRBJ2-1, with D possibly TRBD2 on 5 matching bases. Germline lookup yields CDR1 LNHDA and CDR2 SQIVND (reference sequence). Between the trimmed V and J ends, which lost 6 bases and 4 bases, there was a span of 7 bases. This CDR3 has 12 amino acids. The CDR3 bases are TGTGCCAGTAGCAGCGGTTACAATGAGCAGTTCTTC. It encodes CASSSGYNEQFF.

This clonotype occurred once. This rearrangement joins TRBV13 to TRBJ2-1; 10 bases match TRBD2. The germline V gene has CDR1 PRHDT and CDR2 FYEKMQ (reference sequence). Trimming removed 7 bases from V and 8 bases from J; junction bases left unmatched: 14. The CDR3 totals 16 residues. In nucleotides, the CDR3 is TGTGCCAGCAATGGGGTAGCGGGAGGCCCGGGACATGAGCAGTTCTTC. The encoded protein is CASNGVAGGPGHEQFF. Combining the CDR3 with reference TRBV13 and TRBJ2-1 gives the whole variable domain AAGVIQSPRHLIKEKRETATLKCYPIPRHDTVYWYQQGPGQDPQFLISFYEKMQSDKGSIPDRFSAQQFSDYHSELNMSSLELGDSALYFCASNGVAGGPGHEQFFGPGTRLTVL.

This clonotype is deemed medium-sized. The chain joins TRBV7-2 to TRBJ2-1; 13 nucleotides line up with TRBD2. In germline, CDR1 is SGHTA, CDR2 FQGNSA. The CDR3 is 15 residues long. With V trimmed by 5 bases and J by 9 bases, 7 bases remained unmatched. The CDR3 sequence is CASSLLAGGRSEQFF. CDR3 DNA: TGTGCCAGCAGCCTACTAGCGGGAGGGCGGAGTGAGCAGTTCTTC.

There are many counts of this clonotype. The genes are TRBV2 and TRBJ1-5; D perhaps matches TRBD1 (5 bases). Germline V CDR1 and CDR2: SNHLY, FYNNEI. V shed 7 bases and J shed 4 bases, with 11 bases lying between them. CDR3 size: 13 residues. CDR3 region: CASTSGYNQPQHF. CDR3 DNA sequence: TGTGCCAGCACCTCAGGGTATAATCAGCCCCAGCATTTT.

This clonotype was picked up many times. The chain has TRBV7-9 and TRBJ2-1; D gene ambiguous. This CDR3 is built from 13 residues. V was shortened by 0 bases and J by 4 bases, with 4 bases between the two germline ends. CDR1 is SEHNR and CDR2 is FQNEAQ in the germline V gene (reference sequence). The CDR3 nucleotides are TGTGCCAGCAGCTTAGCGAATTACAATGAGCAGTTCTTC. Its protein is CASSLANYNEQFF. Supplemented by reference TRBV7-9 and TRBJ2-1, the full variable domain reads DTGVSQNPRHKITKRGQNVTFRCDPISEHNRLYWYRQTLGQGPEFLTYFQNEAQLEKSRLLSDRFSAERPKGSFSTLEIQRTEQGDSAMYLCASSLANYNEQFFGPGTRLTVL.

This clonotype was seen at least ten times. V gene TRBV7-9 combines with J gene TRBJ2-7; D tentatively reads TRBD1 or TRBD2 (5 bases each). V lost 1 base, J lost 5 bases, and 6 bases lay in between. This CDR3 spans 12 amino acids. Per the germline V gene, CDR1 is SEHNR and CDR2 is FQNEAQ (reference sequence). CDR3 bases: TGTGCCAGCAGCTTAGGAGGGGACGAGCAGTACTTC. Its translation is CASSLGGDEQYF.

The table lists this clonotype with many counts. The J gene is TRBJ2-1, the V gene TRBV29-1; 9 bases line up with TRBD2. The germline V gene has CDR1 SQVTM and CDR2 ANQGSEA. There are 16 residues in the CDR3. J gave up 3 bases and V 1 base, and 7 bases lay outside the gene matches. The CDR3 loop reads CSVEVRGRAVYNEQFF. CDR3 coding DNA: TGCAGCGTTGAAGTTCGCGGGAGGGCCGTCTACAATGAGCAGTTCTTC.

The chain recombines TRBV5-6 with TRBJ2-5; D gene uncertain. Germline-derived CDR1 and CDR2 are SGHDT and YYEEEE. The V end was cut by 0 bases, the J end by 2 bases, with 14 bases between. This CDR3 has 16 residues. The CDR3 region has the DNA TGTGCCAGCAGCTTGGTGAGGCTTGAGCCACAAGAGACCCAGTACTTC. Translating gives CASSLVRLEPQETQYF.

At least ten counts were recorded for this clonotype. This chain joins TRBV28 and TRBJ2-5, with 7 bases lining up with TRBD1. J gave up 4 bases and V 5 bases, and 4 bases lay outside the gene matches. The CDR3 consists of 13 residues. Germline V gene data show CDR1 as MDHEN and CDR2 as SYDVKM. The CDR3 DNA sequence: TGTGCCAGCAGTGAGACAGGGAGAGAGACCCAGTACTTC. Its translation: CASSETGRETQYF. Using reference TRBV28 and TRBJ2-5 for the parts outside the CDR3, the full variable domain is DVKVTQSSRYLVKRTGEKVFLECVQDMDHENMFWYRQDPGLGLRLIYFSYDVKMKEKGDIPEGYSVSREKKERFSLILESASTNQTSMYLCASSETGRETQYFGPGTRLLVL.

This clonotype was recorded a few times. CDR3: CSVPRDTGELFF. CDR3 nucleotide sequence: TGCAGCGTTCCCAGGGACACCGGGGAGCTGTTTTTT. The chain uses TRBV29-1 and TRBJ2-2, with D possibly being TRBD1 (5 bases). Between the trimmed V and J ends, which lost 5 bases and 3 bases, there was a span of 7 bases. The CDR3 consists of 12 residues. The germline CDR1 and CDR2 sequences are SQVTM and ANQGSEA.

This clonotype was seen a handful of times. The chain links TRBV6-5 to TRBJ2-1; 8 nucleotides line up with TRBD2. Germline V gene lookup returns CDR1 MNHEY and CDR2 SVGAGI. V trimming: 5 bases; J trimming: 6 bases; junction bases outside the gene matches: 3. The CDR3 loop spans 13 amino acids. CDR3 in DNA: TGTGCCAGCAGTCACGGACTAGCCAATGAGCAGTTCTTC. Translation: CASSHGLANEQFF.